A selection of T cell receptor beta chains follows, all from one sample in a study of cytotoxic CD8 clonotypes in ibrutinib-treated CLL. The table came from immunoSEQ multiplex PCR; TCRdb's copy has only in-frame clones and leaves some out. The sample records roughly 70,000 clones, about nine tenths being singletons. This specimen was PBMCs, taken after 12 months of ibrutinib treatment. The origin of the receptors is a human donor with chronic lymphocytic leukemia. CDR3s include the opening cysteine and the closing phenylalanine or tryptophan. The D gene is left open where the match is weak. Size tells how often a clone was seen (once, few, many) or the class of an expanded clone, and some rows leave it out.

-,TRBJ2-2,TRBV10-1,-,CASKLFANTGELFF,TGCGCCAGCAAGCTGTTCGCGAACACCGGGGAGCTGTTTTTT
-,TRBJ1-1,TRBV6-6,-,CASRLAGERGNTEAFF,TGTGCCAGCAGGCTCGCAGGGGAGCGCGGGAACACTGAAGCTTTCTTT
-,TRBJ2-7,TRBV6-5,TRBD1,CASSRRQGRYEQYF,TGTGCCAGCAGTAGACGACAGGGGCGCTACGAGCAGTACTTC
-,TRBJ2-3,TRBV7-2,-,CASSSDPNWAGRSTDTQYF,TGTGCCAGCAGCTCCGATCCAAATTGGGCTGGCCGAAGCACAGATACGCAGTATTTT
-,TRBJ1-5,TRBV5-6,-,CASSLDRRNQPQHF,TGTGCCAGCAGCTTGGACAGGAGAAATCAGCCCCAGCATTTT
-,TRBJ2-7,TRBV6-4,TRBD2,CASRPTSGSSGEQYF,TGTGCCAGCAGACCGACTAGCGGGAGTTCTGGCGAGCAGTACTTC
-,TRBJ2-7,TRBV6-6,-,CASSYGGQGHEQYF,TGTGCCAGCAGTTACGGTGGGCAGGGGCACGAGCAGTACTTC
-,TRBJ2-1,TRBV19,-,CASSPRPMSSGLNSFSYNEQFF,TGTGCCAGTAGCCCCAGACCGATGTCGAGCGGCCTAAATTCATTCTCCTACAATGAGCAGTTCTTC
-,TRBJ2-1,TRBV5-1,TRBD1,CASSPGTGGPDGEQFF,TGCGCCAGCAGCCCAGGGACAGGGGGCCCGGATGGTGAGCAGTTCTTC
once,TRBJ2-6,TRBV27,TRBD1,CASRAGTGDFSGANVLTF,TGTGCCAGCAGAGCCGGGACAGGAGATTTCTCTGGGGCCAACGTCCTGACTTTC
-,TRBJ2-7,TRBV9,TRBD2,CASSEGLAGTLYEQYF,TGTGCCAGCAGCGAAGGACTAGCGGGTACACTCTACGAGCAGTACTTC
-,TRBJ1-5,TRBV5-1,-,CASKETEISNQPQHF,TGCGCCAGCAAGGAGACAGAAATTAGCAATCAGCCCCAGCATTTT
-,TRBJ1-1,TRBV11-1,-,CASSLEVGEAFF,TGTGCCAGCAGCTTAGAGGTGGGAGAAGCTTTCTTT
-,TRBJ1-5,TRBV4-1,-,CASSQDMDRINQPQHF,TGCGCCAGCAGCCAAGATATGGACAGAATCAATCAGCCCCAGCATTTT
-,TRBJ2-1,TRBV19,TRBD1,CASSISGTGSYNEQFF,TGTGCCAGTAGTATATCCGGGACAGGGTCCTACAATGAGCAGTTCTTC
-,TRBJ1-2,TRBV2,TRBD1,CATPDRGRVDYGYTF,TGTGCTACGCCGGACAGGGGGCGCGTGGACTATGGCTACACCTTC
-,TRBJ1-2,TRBV19,-,CASTSANYGYTF,TGTGCCAGTACCAGTGCCAACTATGGCTACACCTTC
once,TRBJ2-6,TRBV6-5,-,CASSYSSGANVLTF,TGTGCCAGCAGTTACAGCTCTGGGGCCAACGTCCTGACTTTC
few,TRBJ2-1,TRBV28,-,CASRPGRGPSGYNEQFF,TGTGCCAGCAGGCCCGGCAGGGGACCTTCCGGCTACAATGAGCAGTTCTTC
-,TRBJ1-2,TRBV6-5,-,CASSPDPGNNYGYTF,TGTGCCAGCAGTCCCGATCCAGGGAATAACTATGGCTACACCTTC
-,TRBJ2-5,TRBV6-6,-,CASSYGGNQETQYF,TGTGCCAGCAGTTACGGCGGGAACCAAGAGACCCAGTACTTC
-,TRBJ2-3,TRBV5-4,-,CASSLAAPDTQYF,TGTGCCAGCAGCTTGGCTGCCCCAGATACGCAGTATTTT
-,TRBJ1-1,TRBV7-3,TRBD1,CASSPGADRGLNTEAFF,TGTGCCAGCAGCCCAGGGGCCGACAGGGGCTTGAACACTGAAGCTTTCTTT
-,TRBJ2-7,TRBV27,TRBD2,CASSAQRGRGEQYF,TGTGCCAGCAGTGCCCAGCGGGGCCGGGGGGAGCAGTACTTC
-,TRBJ2-1,TRBV30,-,CAWAVINEQFF,TGTGCCTGGGCGGTAATCAATGAGCAGTTCTTC
-,TRBJ2-1,TRBV11-1,TRBD2,CASSLGLADNEQFF,TGTGCCAGCAGCTTGGGACTAGCGGACAATGAGCAGTTCTTC